These 11 T cell receptor beta chains share one sample of origin, sequenced in a study of blood T cell repertoires in COVID-19. The table came from immunoSEQ multiplex PCR; TCRdb's copy has only in-frame clones and leaves some out. The sample holds fewer than 450,000 clones; approximately 88% are singletons and the top ten take around 1.9%. Material: PBMCs or T cells enriched from blood (not recorded which). These receptors originate from a woman between 35 and 50 years old with acute COVID-19.

The gene calls are TRBV18 and TRBJ1-4; TRBD1 might be the D (5 bases). The CDR3 loop spans 16 amino acids. The V gene's germline CDR1 is KGHSH and CDR2 LQKENI. V lost 4 bases to trimming and J lost 7 bases, with 19 bases between them. CDR3 coding DNA: TGTGCCAGCTCACTGGCTACGGGACTCAGAGTTGAAAAACTGTTTTTT. It yields the protein CASSLATGLRVEKLFF.

The chain carries TRBV19 and TRBJ2-7; TRBD1 matches at 11 bases. The CDR3 loop spans 15 amino acids. Germline V lookup: CDR1 LNHDA, CDR2 SQIVND (reference sequence). Trimming took 6 bases from V and 1 from J; bases not matched to a gene: 5. The CDR3 loop reads CASSAGTGGSYEQYF. Here the CDR3 DNA reads TGTGCCAGTAGCGCCGGGACAGGGGGTTCCTACGAGCAGTACTTC. The complete variable domain, with remaining parts taken from reference TRBV19 and TRBJ2-7, reads DGGITQSPKYLFRKEGQNVTLSCEQNLNHDAMYWYRQDPGQGLRLIYYSQIVNDFQKGDIAEGYSVSREKKESFPLTVTSAQKNPTAFYLCASSAGTGGSYEQYFGPGTRLTVT.

This clone was recorded only once. The J gene is TRBJ1-1, the V gene TRBV6-5, with D possibly matching TRBD1 (5 bases). The CDR3 loop spans 16 amino acids. Germline values: CDR1 MNHEY, CDR2 SVGAGI. V was cut by 0 bases and J by 1 base, with 12 bases left in between. The CDR3 bases are TGTGCCAGCAGTTACTCCGGACATCGGAAGAACACTGAAGCTTTCTTT. This sequence encodes CASSYSGHRKNTEAFF.

The rearrangement links TRBV11-2 to TRBJ1-2; 11 bases map to TRBD1. Trimming cost V 5 bases and J 6 bases; bases outside gene matches: 11. Germline loops: CDR1 SGHAT, CDR2 FQNNGV. The CDR3 covers 16 residues. Here the CDR3 DNA reads TGTGCCAGCAGCAAATCACAGGGGGACAGGGGGGATGGCTACACCTTC. It codes for CASSKSQGDRGDGYTF.

This chain uses TRBV18 with TRBJ2-7; 8 positions match TRBD1. Germline CDR1 reads KGHSH; CDR2 reads LQKENI. V dropped 4 bases and J dropped 4; count of bases not matched to a gene: 6. This CDR3 contains 14 residues. The CDR3 loop reads CASSRTTGDYEQYF. In nucleotides, the CDR3 is TGTGCCAGCTCACGCACGACAGGGGATTACGAGCAGTACTTC.

The chain couples TRBV7-8 to TRBJ1-1; D gene unclear. Trimming took 3 bases from V and 0 from J, leaving 11 bases between them. The CDR3 is made up of 15 amino acids. Germline loops: CDR1 SGHVS, CDR2 FQNEAQ. DNA of the CDR3: TGTGCCAGCAGCTTGGCCGTTACAATGAACACTGAAGCTTTCTTT. Translation: CASSLAVTMNTEAFF.

This chain links TRBV10-3 with TRBJ1-2; D is possibly TRBD1 (6 bases). V was cut by 5 bases and J by 5 bases, with 9 bases left in between. Looked up from germline, CDR1 is ENHRY and CDR2 is SYGVKD. There are 12 residues in the CDR3. In DNA form, the CDR3 reads TGTGCCATCAGTCTGGACAGATATGGCTACACCTTC. Amino acid sequence: CAISLDRYGYTF.

V is TRBV2 and J is TRBJ1-1; possible D gene TRBD1, 5 bases. This CDR3 contains 13 residues. Germline CDR1 and CDR2: SNHLY and FYNNEI. V gave up 5 bases and J gave up 5 bases, with 12 bases separating them. As DNA, the CDR3 is TGTGCCAGCAGTCGCTTCCAGGGAACTGAAGCTTTCTTT. Translated, it gives CASSRFQGTEAFF.

The rearrangement uses TRBV7-8 and TRBJ1-4, with 8 positions matching TRBD1. V shed 4 bases and J 8 bases; nucleotides not matched to a gene: 9. CDR3 length: 15 residues. The V gene's germline CDR1 is SGHVS and CDR2 FQNEAQ. CDR3 amino acids: CASSYDRGSGEKLFF. CDR3 nucleotide sequence: TGTGCCAGCAGCTACGACAGGGGCTCGGGGGAAAAACTGTTTTTT.

The chain has TRBV27 and TRBJ1-5; 9 nucleotides line up with TRBD1. The V segment lost 3 bases and the J segment 7 bases; nucleotides outside the gene matches: 4. The CDR3 covers 14 residues. CDR1 is MNHEY and CDR2 is SMNVEV in the germline V gene (reference sequence). The CDR3 DNA sequence: TGTGCCAGCAGTTTCGGGACAGGGAGACAGCCCCAGCATTTT. Protein sequence: CASSFGTGRQPQHF.

This clone was observed a handful of times. This sequence joins TRBV7-8 and TRBJ1-5; tentative D call: TRBD1 (6 bases). The ends were cut back, 5 bases at V and 3 bases at J, with 17 bases in the middle. Per the germline V gene, CDR1 is SGHVS and CDR2 is FQNEAQ. CDR3 length equals 16 residues. CDR3: CASSREGGRVNQPQHF. CDR3 in DNA: TGTGCCAGCAGCCGTGAAGGGGGAAGGGTCAATCAGCCCCAGCATTTT.